The clone carrying this T cell receptor (beta chain) was counted between two and nine times. What it binds is unknown. The data were taken from a study of cytomegalovirus exposure and HLA in healthy donors. Looking at the study overall: Clustering assigned 81% of the 350 to 450 genotyped donors to the Caucasian-associated ancestry cluster.

Study-wide findings and caveats: HLA restriction was apparent for most CMV-associated TCR beta chains in a later analysis. The classifier reportedly diagnosed cytomegalovirus status with high sensitivity and specificity. Later analysis identified about 18,000 TCR beta sequences associated with HLA alleles, using a false discovery rate threshold of 0.05.

PCR amplification relied on 60 Vbeta primers (plus 13 Jbeta primers). This table comes from immunoSEQ multiplex PCR, and its TCRdb copy is limited to in-frame clones, with some not included. The sample has nearly 300,000 clones, roughly 90% seen once. The sample taken for sequencing was PBMCs. The clonotype comes from a man aged 35 to 55 in good health and CMV-seropositive.

The CDR3 DNA reads as TGTGCCAGTGCTAGCGGGACCAACGAGCAGTACTTC. Protein sequence: CASASGTNEQYF. The chain combines TRBV19 with TRBJ2-7, with TRBD2 identical over 9 bases. Per germline, CDR1 LNHDA and CDR2 SQIVND (reference sequence). Trimming removed 8 bases from V and 5 bases from J; junction bases left unmatched: 4. CDR3 size: 12 residues. The whole variable domain, filled in from reference TRBV19 and TRBJ2-7, reads DGGITQSPKYLFRKEGQNVTLSCEQNLNHDAMYWYRQDPGQGLRLIYYSQIVNDFQKGDIAEGYSVSREKKESFPLTVTSAQKNPTAFYLCASASGTNEQYFGPGTRLTVT.